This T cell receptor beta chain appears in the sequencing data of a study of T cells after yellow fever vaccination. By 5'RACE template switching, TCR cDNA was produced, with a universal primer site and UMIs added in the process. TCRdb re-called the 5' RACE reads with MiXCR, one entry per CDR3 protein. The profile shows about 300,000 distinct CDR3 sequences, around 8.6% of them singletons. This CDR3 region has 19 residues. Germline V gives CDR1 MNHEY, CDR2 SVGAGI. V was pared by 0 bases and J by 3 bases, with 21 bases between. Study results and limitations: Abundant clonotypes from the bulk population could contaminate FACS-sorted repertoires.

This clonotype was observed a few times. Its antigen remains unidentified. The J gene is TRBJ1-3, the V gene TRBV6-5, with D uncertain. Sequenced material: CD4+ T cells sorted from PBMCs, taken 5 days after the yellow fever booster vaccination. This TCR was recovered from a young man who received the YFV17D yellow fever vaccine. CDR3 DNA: TGTGCCAGCAGTTACTCTGCCCCGTCCGGGAATCTTCGTGGAAACACCATATATTTT. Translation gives CASSYSAPSGNLRGNTIYF.